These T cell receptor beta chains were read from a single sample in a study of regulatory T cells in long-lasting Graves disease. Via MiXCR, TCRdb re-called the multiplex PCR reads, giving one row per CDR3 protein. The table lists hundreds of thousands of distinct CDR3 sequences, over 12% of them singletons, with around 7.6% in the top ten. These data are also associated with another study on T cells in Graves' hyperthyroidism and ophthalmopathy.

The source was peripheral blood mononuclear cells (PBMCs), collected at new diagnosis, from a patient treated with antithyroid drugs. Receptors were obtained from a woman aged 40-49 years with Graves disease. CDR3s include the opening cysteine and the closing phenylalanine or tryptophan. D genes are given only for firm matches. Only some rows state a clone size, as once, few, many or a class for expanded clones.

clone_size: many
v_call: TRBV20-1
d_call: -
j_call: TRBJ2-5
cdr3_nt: TGCAGTGCTAGTTCCCTAGCGGGACAGGGGGAGACCCAGTACTTC
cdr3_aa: CSASSLAGQGETQYF

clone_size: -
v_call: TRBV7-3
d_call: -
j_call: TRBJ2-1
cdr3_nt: TGTGCCAGCAGGACCGGGTGGGGGGACAATGAGCAGTTCTTC
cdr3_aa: CASRTGWGDNEQFF

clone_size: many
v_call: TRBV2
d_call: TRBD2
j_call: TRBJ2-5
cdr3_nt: TGTGCCAGCAGTGAAGGGGCTAGCGGGAGGAGACCTCGAGAGACCCAGTACTTC
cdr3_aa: CASSEGASGRRPRETQYF

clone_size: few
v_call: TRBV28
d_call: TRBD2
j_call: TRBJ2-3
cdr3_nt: TGTGCCAGCAGTTTTCGACTAGCGGGAGTGGCAGATACGCAGTATTTT
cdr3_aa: CASSFRLAGVADTQYF

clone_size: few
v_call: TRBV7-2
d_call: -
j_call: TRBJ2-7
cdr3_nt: TGTGCCAGCAGGGTAGCGGAGTCCCCCCTTACCGAGCAGTACTTC
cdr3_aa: CASRVAESPLTEQYF

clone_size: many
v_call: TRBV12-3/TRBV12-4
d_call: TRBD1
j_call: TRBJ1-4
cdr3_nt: TGTGCCAGCAGAATCGGGACAGGGGGGAGTAATGAAAAACTGTTTTTT
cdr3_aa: CASRIGTGGSNEKLFF

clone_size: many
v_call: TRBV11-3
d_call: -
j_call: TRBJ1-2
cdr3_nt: TGTGCCAGCAGCTTAGGGGGGGGCGGCGGCTACACCTTC
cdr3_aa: CASSLGGGGGYTF

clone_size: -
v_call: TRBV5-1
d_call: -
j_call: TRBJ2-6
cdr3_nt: TGCGCCAGCAGCTTGTTCGGGGTAACCAACGTCCTGGCTTTC
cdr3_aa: CASSLFGVTNVLAF

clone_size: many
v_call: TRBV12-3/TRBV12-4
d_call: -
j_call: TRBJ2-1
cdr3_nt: TGTGCCAGCAGCTCCGGGTACTCCTCCTACAATGAGCAGTTCTTC
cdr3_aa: CASSSGYSSYNEQFF

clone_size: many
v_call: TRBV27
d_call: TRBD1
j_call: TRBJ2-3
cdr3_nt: TGTGCCAGCAGGCCCCCGGGACAGGGGTGGCGAGATACGCAGTATTTT
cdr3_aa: CASRPPGQGWRDTQYF

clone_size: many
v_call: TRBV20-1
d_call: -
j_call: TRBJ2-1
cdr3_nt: TGCAGTGCTAGAGATTATCTCAACAGGGCCAATGAGCAGTTCTTC
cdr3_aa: CSARDYLNRANEQFF

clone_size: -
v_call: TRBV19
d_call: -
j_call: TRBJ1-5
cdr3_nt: TGTGCCAGTAGTATTGCCGGCAATCAGCCCCAGCATTTT
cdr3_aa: CASSIAGNQPQHF

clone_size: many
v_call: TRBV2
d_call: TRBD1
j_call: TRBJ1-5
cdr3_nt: TGTGCCAGCAGTGGGACAGGGGCGGGGCGGGGGCCCCAGCATTTT
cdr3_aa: CASSGTGAGRGPQHF

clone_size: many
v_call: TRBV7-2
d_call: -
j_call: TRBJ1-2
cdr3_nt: TGTGCCAGCAGCTTAAGCCGAGGAAACTATGGCTACACCTTC
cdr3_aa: CASSLSRGNYGYTF

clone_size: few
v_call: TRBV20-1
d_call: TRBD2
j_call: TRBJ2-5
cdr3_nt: TGCAGTGCTAGACCGGGACTAGCGGGAGAGGAGACCCAGTACTTC
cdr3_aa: CSARPGLAGEETQYF

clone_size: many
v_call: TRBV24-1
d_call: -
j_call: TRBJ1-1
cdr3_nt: TGTGCCACCAGTGGGGGGACCATGAACACTGAAGCTTTCTTT
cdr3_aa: CATSGGTMNTEAFF